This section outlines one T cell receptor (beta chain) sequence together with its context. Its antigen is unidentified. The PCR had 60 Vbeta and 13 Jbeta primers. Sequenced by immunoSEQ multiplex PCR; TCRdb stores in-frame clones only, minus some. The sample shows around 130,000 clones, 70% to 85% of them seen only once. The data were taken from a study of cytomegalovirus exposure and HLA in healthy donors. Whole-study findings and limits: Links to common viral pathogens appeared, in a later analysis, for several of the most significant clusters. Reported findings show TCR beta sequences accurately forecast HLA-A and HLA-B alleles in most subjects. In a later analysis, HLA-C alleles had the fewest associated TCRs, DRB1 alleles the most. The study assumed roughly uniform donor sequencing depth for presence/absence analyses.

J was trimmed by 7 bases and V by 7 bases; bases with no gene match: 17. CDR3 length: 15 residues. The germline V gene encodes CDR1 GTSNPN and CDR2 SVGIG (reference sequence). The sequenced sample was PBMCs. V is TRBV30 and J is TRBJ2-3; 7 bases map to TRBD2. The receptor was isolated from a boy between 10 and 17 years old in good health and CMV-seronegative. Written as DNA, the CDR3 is TGTGCCTCCCGTGGGGGGGGTAGCGGCCCCTATACGCAGTATTTT. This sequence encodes CASRGGGSGPYTQYF.